The rows below give T cell receptor beta chains drawn from one sample of a study of T cell changes during pregnancy in multiple sclerosis. The assay was immunoSEQ multiplex PCR, and TCRdb's table has in-frame clones only and misses some. The sample lists roughly 87,000 clones, around 93% seen once, with roughly 4% in the top ten. This material consisted of PBMCs, taken in the first trimester of pregnancy. The receptors here all came from a female donor in good health, serving as a control in a pregnancy study. Some clones in this sample may be carry-over from other donors' samples. CDR3s include the opening cysteine and the closing phenylalanine or tryptophan. D genes are given only for firm matches. Clone size is shown for a subset of rows, as once, few, many or a class of expanded clone.

J gene: TRBJ2-1
D gene: TRBD2
clone size: .
V gene: TRBV6-4
CDR3 protein: CASSAGLAGVNEQFF
CDR3 DNA: TGTGCCAGCAGCGCCGGACTAGCGGGAGTCAATGAGCAGTTCTTC

J gene: TRBJ1-6
D gene: .
clone size: once
V gene: TRBV18
CDR3 protein: CASTWGDPQINSPLHF
CDR3 DNA: TGTGCCAGCACATGGGGAGACCCTCAAATTAATTCACCCCTCCACTTT

J gene: TRBJ1-1
D gene: .
clone size: .
V gene: TRBV28
CDR3 protein: CASRLGQNTEAFF
CDR3 DNA: TGTGCCAGCAGACTTGGACAGAACACTGAAGCTTTCTTT

J gene: TRBJ2-7
D gene: .
clone size: once
V gene: TRBV5-1
CDR3 protein: CASSLADRQDYEQYF
CDR3 DNA: TGCGCCAGCAGCTTGGCCGACAGGCAGGACTACGAGCAGTACTTC

J gene: TRBJ1-6
D gene: TRBD1
clone size: .
V gene: TRBV19
CDR3 protein: CASSIDGQGIANSPLHF
CDR3 DNA: TGTGCCAGTAGTATAGACGGACAGGGGATCGCAAATTCACCCCTCCACTTT

J gene: TRBJ2-1
D gene: .
clone size: once
V gene: TRBV5-4
CDR3 protein: CASSQDTFQTYNEQFF
CDR3 DNA: TGTGCCAGCAGCCAAGATACTTTTCAAACCTACAATGAGCAGTTCTTC

J gene: TRBJ2-1
D gene: TRBD2
clone size: .
V gene: TRBV5-1
CDR3 protein: CASSSGLADNEQFF
CDR3 DNA: TGCGCCAGCAGCTCCGGACTAGCGGACAATGAGCAGTTCTTC

J gene: TRBJ1-3
D gene: TRBD1
clone size: .
V gene: TRBV5-1
CDR3 protein: CASSFRPTGSAGNTIYF
CDR3 DNA: TGCGCCAGCAGCTTTAGGCCGACAGGGTCTGCTGGAAACACCATATATTTT

J gene: TRBJ2-7
D gene: TRBD2
clone size: .
V gene: TRBV9
CDR3 protein: CASSVEGLAGDEQYF
CDR3 DNA: TGTGCCAGCAGCGTAGAGGGACTAGCGGGAGACGAGCAGTACTTC

J gene: TRBJ2-2
D gene: TRBD2
clone size: .
V gene: TRBV6-1
CDR3 protein: CASSGAGADTGELFF
CDR3 DNA: TGTGCCAGCAGTGGAGCGGGGGCTGACACCGGGGAGCTGTTTTTT

J gene: TRBJ2-7
D gene: .
clone size: .
V gene: TRBV7-9
CDR3 protein: CASSSGTYEQYF
CDR3 DNA: TGTGCCAGCAGTTCCGGGACATACGAGCAGTACTTC

J gene: TRBJ1-3
D gene: TRBD1
clone size: .
V gene: TRBV27
CDR3 protein: CASSSGTGGNTIYF
CDR3 DNA: TGTGCCAGCAGTTCCGGGACAGGGGGCAACACCATATATTTT

J gene: TRBJ1-5
D gene: TRBD1
clone size: .
V gene: TRBV9
CDR3 protein: CASSPRTGGNQPQHF
CDR3 DNA: TGTGCCAGCAGCCCCCGGACAGGGGGCAATCAGCCCCAGCATTTT

J gene: TRBJ1-1
D gene: .
clone size: few
V gene: TRBV11-2
CDR3 protein: CASSLQTWGPEAFF
CDR3 DNA: TGTGCCAGCAGCTTGCAAACTTGGGGGCCTGAAGCTTTCTTT

J gene: TRBJ1-1
D gene: .
clone size: once
V gene: TRBV7-2
CDR3 protein: CASSAQTGEAFF
CDR3 DNA: TGTGCCAGCAGCGCTCAGACGGGAGAAGCTTTCTTT

J gene: TRBJ2-7
D gene: .
clone size: once
V gene: TRBV28
CDR3 protein: CASRLLSSYEQYF
CDR3 DNA: TGTGCCAGCAGACTACTGAGCTCCTACGAGCAGTACTTC

J gene: TRBJ1-2
D gene: TRBD1
clone size: .
V gene: TRBV28
CDR3 protein: CASSPSGTGINYGYTF
CDR3 DNA: TGTGCCAGCAGTCCATCCGGGACAGGAATTAACTATGGCTACACCTTC

J gene: TRBJ2-1
D gene: TRBD2
clone size: .
V gene: TRBV18
CDR3 protein: CASSPPWDYYNEQFF
CDR3 DNA: TGTGCCAGCTCACCACCGTGGGACTACTACAATGAGCAGTTCTTC

J gene: TRBJ2-1
D gene: .
clone size: .
V gene: TRBV5-1
CDR3 protein: CASSILGDSNEQFF
CDR3 DNA: TGCGCCAGCAGCATCCTAGGGGACTCCAATGAGCAGTTCTTC

J gene: TRBJ2-5
D gene: .
clone size: .
V gene: TRBV4-1
CDR3 protein: CASSQVGRGNQETQYF
CDR3 DNA: TGCGCCAGCAGCCAAGTAGGTCGGGGGAACCAAGAGACCCAGTACTTC

J gene: TRBJ2-3
D gene: TRBD2
clone size: .
V gene: TRBV19
CDR3 protein: CASSIGLAGRTDTQYF
CDR3 DNA: TGTGCCAGTAGTATAGGGCTAGCGGGGCGCACAGATACGCAGTATTTT

J gene: TRBJ2-2
D gene: TRBD2
clone size: .
V gene: TRBV5-1
CDR3 protein: CASSPGGGPTNTGELFF
CDR3 DNA: TGCGCCAGCAGCCCAGGCGGGGGGCCTACGAACACCGGGGAGCTGTTTTTT

J gene: TRBJ1-2
D gene: TRBD1
clone size: .
V gene: TRBV9
CDR3 protein: CASSPRGQTDYGYTF
CDR3 DNA: TGTGCCAGCAGCCCTAGGGGACAGACGGACTATGGCTACACCTTC

J gene: TRBJ1-6
D gene: .
clone size: .
V gene: TRBV2
CDR3 protein: CASSIGQPNSPLHF
CDR3 DNA: TGTGCCAGCAGTATCGGACAGCCGAATTCACCCCTCCACTTT

J gene: TRBJ2-7
D gene: TRBD2
clone size: .
V gene: TRBV5-6
CDR3 protein: CASSLTSSGGPYEQYF
CDR3 DNA: TGTGCCAGCAGCTTAACGAGTAGCGGGGGGCCCTACGAGCAGTACTTC

J gene: TRBJ2-2
D gene: .
clone size: .
V gene: TRBV13
CDR3 protein: CASSQRDWRGGELFF
CDR3 DNA: TGTGCCAGCAGCCAAAGGGACTGGCGGGGCGGGGAGCTGTTTTTT

J gene: TRBJ2-3
D gene: .
clone size: .
V gene: TRBV18
CDR3 protein: CASSTLGRSTDTQYF
CDR3 DNA: TGTGCCAGCTCAACGCTAGGGAGATCCACAGATACGCAGTATTTT

J gene: TRBJ2-2
D gene: TRBD1
clone size: .
V gene: TRBV5-1
CDR3 protein: CASSFLAGGIAGELFF
CDR3 DNA: TGCGCCAGCAGCTTCCTTGCAGGGGGCATCGCCGGGGAGCTGTTTTTT

J gene: TRBJ2-4
D gene: .
clone size: .
V gene: TRBV6-5
CDR3 protein: CASSYSGGAAKNIQYF
CDR3 DNA: TGTGCCAGCAGTTACTCGGGGGGTGCAGCCAAAAACATTCAGTACTTC

J gene: TRBJ2-1
D gene: TRBD1
clone size: .
V gene: TRBV19
CDR3 protein: CASSWGTGGGNEQFF
CDR3 DNA: TGTGCCAGTAGTTGGGGCACAGGGGGAGGCAATGAGCAGTTCTTC

J gene: TRBJ2-7
D gene: TRBD2
clone size: .
V gene: TRBV10-3
CDR3 protein: CAIRGLANSYEQYF
CDR3 DNA: TGTGCCATCAGGGGACTAGCGAACTCCTACGAGCAGTACTTC

J gene: TRBJ1-1
D gene: TRBD1
clone size: .
V gene: TRBV6-5
CDR3 protein: CASSTRQGYTEAFF
CDR3 DNA: TGTGCCAGCAGTACCCGACAGGGGTACACTGAAGCTTTCTTT

J gene: TRBJ2-3
D gene: TRBD1
clone size: .
V gene: TRBV7-7
CDR3 protein: CASSSGGVTDTQYF
CDR3 DNA: TGTGCCAGCAGTTCAGGGGGCGTCACAGATACGCAGTATTTT

J gene: TRBJ2-7
D gene: .
clone size: few
V gene: TRBV28
CDR3 protein: CASSDRPYEQYF
CDR3 DNA: TGTGCCAGCTCCGACAGGCCCTACGAGCAGTACTTC

J gene: TRBJ1-6
D gene: TRBD1
clone size: .
V gene: TRBV18
CDR3 protein: CASSPPEGTGNSPLHF
CDR3 DNA: TGTGCCAGCTCACCACCGGAAGGGACAGGGAATTCACCCCTCCACTTT

J gene: TRBJ2-3
D gene: TRBD2
clone size: once
V gene: TRBV6-5
CDR3 protein: CASSLPGLAGATQYF
CDR3 DNA: TGTGCCAGCAGTCTCCCGGGACTAGCGGGAGCTACGCAGTATTTT

J gene: TRBJ2-2
D gene: .
clone size: .
V gene: TRBV6-1
CDR3 protein: CASRGVGRTGELFF
CDR3 DNA: TGTGCCAGCAGGGGCGTAGGTAGGACCGGGGAGCTGTTTTTT

J gene: TRBJ2-1
D gene: TRBD2
clone size: .
V gene: TRBV7-9
CDR3 protein: CASSRSGRAYNEQFF
CDR3 DNA: TGTGCCAGCAGCCGCAGCGGGAGGGCCTACAATGAGCAGTTCTTC

J gene: TRBJ1-5
D gene: TRBD1
clone size: .
V gene: TRBV30
CDR3 protein: CAADNGQGATQPQHF
CDR3 DNA: TGTGCCGCCGATAACGGACAGGGGGCCACTCAGCCCCAGCATTTT

J gene: TRBJ2-7
D gene: .
clone size: .
V gene: TRBV9
CDR3 protein: CASSVPTFFYEQYF
CDR3 DNA: TGTGCCAGCAGCGTACCGACTTTCTTCTACGAGCAGTACTTC

J gene: TRBJ2-7
D gene: .
clone size: once
V gene: TRBV13
CDR3 protein: CASSGRGAGEQYF
CDR3 DNA: TGTGCCAGCAGCGGACGGGGGGCGGGCGAGCAGTACTTC

J gene: TRBJ2-1
D gene: TRBD1
clone size: .
V gene: TRBV29-1
CDR3 protein: CSVERQGGNEQFF
CDR3 DNA: TGCAGCGTTGAACGACAGGGGGGGAATGAGCAGTTCTTC

J gene: TRBJ1-4
D gene: .
clone size: .
V gene: TRBV28
CDR3 protein: CASRVAEKLFF
CDR3 DNA: TGTGCCAGCAGGGTAGCTGAAAAACTGTTTTTT

J gene: TRBJ2-3
D gene: .
clone size: .
V gene: TRBV11-1
CDR3 protein: CASNPGLPDTQYF
CDR3 DNA: TGTGCCAGCAACCCAGGACTACCAGATACGCAGTATTTT

J gene: TRBJ1-1
D gene: TRBD1
clone size: .
V gene: TRBV27
CDR3 protein: CASSLGTGFTEAFF
CDR3 DNA: TGTGCCAGCAGTTTGGGGACAGGATTCACTGAAGCTTTCTTT

J gene: TRBJ2-7
D gene: TRBD1
clone size: .
V gene: TRBV2
CDR3 protein: CAIVSPGGTYEQYF
CDR3 DNA: TGTGCCATTGTTTCCCCAGGGGGAACCTACGAGCAGTACTTC

J gene: TRBJ2-7
D gene: TRBD1
clone size: .
V gene: TRBV5-6
CDR3 protein: CASSATGFGYEQYF
CDR3 DNA: TGTGCCAGCAGCGCGACAGGGTTCGGGTACGAGCAGTACTTC

J gene: TRBJ2-5
D gene: TRBD2
clone size: .
V gene: TRBV5-1
CDR3 protein: CASSLELAGGLLGDTQYF
CDR3 DNA: TGCGCCAGCAGCTTGGAGCTAGCGGGGGGTTTGCTAGGAGATACCCAGTACTTC

J gene: TRBJ1-6
D gene: .
clone size: .
V gene: TRBV4-1
CDR3 protein: CASRQVGRGSPLHF
CDR3 DNA: TGCGCCAGCAGGCAAGTTGGAAGGGGGTCACCCCTCCACTTT

J gene: TRBJ2-4
D gene: .
clone size: .
V gene: TRBV6-5
CDR3 protein: CASVLEGRGKNIQYF
CDR3 DNA: TGTGCCAGCGTTCTCGAGGGCCGGGGCAAAAACATTCAGTACTTC

J gene: TRBJ1-1
D gene: .
clone size: .
V gene: TRBV2
CDR3 protein: CASTEEDTEAFF
CDR3 DNA: TGTGCCAGCACCGAAGAGGACACTGAAGCTTTCTTT

J gene: TRBJ2-7
D gene: .
clone size: .
V gene: TRBV9
CDR3 protein: CASSEGLPYEQYF
CDR3 DNA: TGTGCCAGCAGTGAGGGACTTCCCTACGAGCAGTACTTC

J gene: TRBJ2-1
D gene: TRBD2
clone size: .
V gene: TRBV6-4
CDR3 protein: CASRHLAGGPDEQFF
CDR3 DNA: TGTGCCAGCAGGCACCTAGCGGGGGGGCCCGATGAGCAGTTCTTC

J gene: TRBJ2-3
D gene: TRBD2
clone size: .
V gene: TRBV7-6
CDR3 protein: CASSFGGGADTQYF
CDR3 DNA: TGTGCCAGCAGCTTCGGCGGGGGGGCCGATACGCAGTATTTT

J gene: TRBJ2-7
D gene: .
clone size: .
V gene: TRBV28
CDR3 protein: CASQAGSYEQYF
CDR3 DNA: TGTGCCAGCCAGGCAGGGTCCTACGAGCAGTACTTC

J gene: TRBJ2-2
D gene: TRBD2
clone size: once
V gene: TRBV10-3
CDR3 protein: CAISELTSGTGELFF
CDR3 DNA: TGTGCCATCAGTGAGTTGACTAGCGGGACCGGGGAGCTGTTTTTT

J gene: TRBJ2-7
D gene: .
clone size: once
V gene: TRBV7-2
CDR3 protein: CASSLASTGPYEQYF
CDR3 DNA: TGTGCCAGCAGCTTAGCTTCGACAGGCCCCTACGAGCAGTACTTC

J gene: TRBJ1-5
D gene: .
clone size: .
V gene: TRBV6-6
CDR3 protein: CASSYRDPSNQPQHF
CDR3 DNA: TGTGCCAGCAGTTACCGGGATCCCAGCAATCAGCCCCAGCATTTT

J gene: TRBJ2-7
D gene: .
clone size: .
V gene: TRBV6-1
CDR3 protein: CASRAPGEYEQYF
CDR3 DNA: TGTGCCAGCAGGGCGCCAGGGGAATACGAGCAGTACTTC